Listed here are 19 T cell receptor beta chains from one sample, sequenced in a study of identical twins. From the 5' RACE reads, TCRdb called clonotypes with MiXCR, one entry per CDR3 protein. The sample shows 1,800,000 or so distinct CDR3 sequences, 25% to 35% of them seen only once. The specimen sequenced was cord blood. The receptors come from a newborn girl in good health.

With respect to this clonotype: A much larger clonotype is one base distant, so this may be a read error. This chain joins TRBV12-3 or TRBV12-4 and TRBJ2-3; 7 bases map to TRBD2. The CDR3 totals 17 residues. CDR3 protein: CASSRSRIAGSVDTEYF. Written as DNA, the CDR3 is TGTGCCAGCAGTCGATCACGCATAGCGGGTTCTGTAGATACGGAGTATTTT.

This clonotype was seen at least ten times. The chain employs TRBV12-3 or TRBV12-4 and TRBJ2-1, with 9 nucleotides matching TRBD2. CDR3 length equals 16 residues. Unmatched junction bases numbered 9, after V lost 4 bases and J lost 5 bases. The CDR3 sequence: CASSSLAGLPNNEQFF. The DNA for the CDR3 is TGTGCCAGCAGTTCGCTAGCGGGACTTCCGAACAATGAGCAGTTCTTC.

CDR3 DNA sequence: TGCGCCAGCAGCTTGGACGGGGCTAGCGGGGGTACGCAGTATTTT. Protein: CASSLDGASGGTQYF. The rearrangement joins TRBV5-1 to TRBJ2-3; 10 nucleotides agree with TRBD2. The CDR3 extends over 15 amino acids. Germline CDR1 and CDR2: SGHRS and YFSETQ. V shed 0 bases, J shed 8 bases, and the junction held 6 bases outside the gene matches.

The chain is built from TRBV6-5 and TRBJ2-4; the match to TRBD2 covers 8 bases. This CDR3 contains 15 residues. The V and J ends lost 6 bases and 1 base, in that order; junction bases with no gene match: 5. Germline CDR1 and CDR2: MNHEY and SVGAGI. For the CDR3, the DNA is TGTGCCAGCAGCAGCGGCGGGAGGGCCAAAAACATTCAGTACTTC. Its translation: CASSSGGRAKNIQYF.

The chain couples TRBV12-5 to TRBJ1-2; 7 bases fit TRBD1. J lost 4 bases, V lost 0 bases, and 2 bases had no gene match. The CDR3 is 14 residues long. Germline values: CDR1 LGHNT, CDR2 FRNRAP. CDR3 in DNA: TGTGCTAGTGGTTTGGTACCAGGGGGCTATGGCTACACCTTC. This translates into CASGLVPGGYGYTF.

V usage is TRBV24-1 and J usage is TRBJ1-5; D uncertain. V shed 7 bases and J shed 1 base, with 4 bases lying between them. Per the germline V gene, CDR1 is KGHDR and CDR2 is SFDVKD. This CDR3 has 12 amino acids. The CDR3 region has the DNA TGTGCCACCAGAGCGAGCAATCAGCCCCAGCATTTT. This translates into CATRASNQPQHF.

As DNA, the CDR3 is TGCGCCAGCAGGCCGAGGGCTAACACAGATACGCAGTATTTT. It yields the protein CASRPRANTDTQYF. The chain links TRBV5-1 to TRBJ2-3; tentative D call: TRBD2 (5 bases). CDR1 and CDR2 from the germline V gene are SGHRS and YFSETQ. With 5 bases removed from V and 2 bases from J, the gap between germline ends came to 12 bases. The CDR3 spans 14 residues.

A note on this clonotype: Possible read error: a much larger clone is one base away. The chain employs TRBV4-1 and TRBJ2-5; a weak D match, TRBD2 (6 bases). The CDR3 totals 16 residues. CDR1 and CDR2 (germline): MGHRA, YSYEKL. CDR3 in amino acids: CASSQDSGLAKESQYF. In DNA form, the CDR3 reads TGCGCCAGCAGCCAAGATTCTGGGCTAGCGAAAGAGTCCCAGTACTTC.

This clonotype was detected a few times. This rearrangement joins TRBV10-3 to TRBJ1-4; no definite D call. This CDR3 comprises 12 residues. Germline CDR1 reads ENHRY; CDR2 reads SYGVKD. The V and J ends lost 3 bases and 5 bases respectively, with 4 bases between them. In DNA, the CDR3 is TGTGCCATCAGTGATGGAAATGAAAAACTGTTTTTT. Translating it yields CAISDGNEKLFF.

The genes are TRBV12-3 or TRBV12-4 and TRBJ2-1; D gene uncertain. The V and J ends lost 1 base and 5 bases respectively, with 9 bases between them. The CDR3 is 14 amino acids. The CDR3 sequence is CASSLDGADNEQFF. CDR3 sequence (DNA): TGTGCCAGCAGTTTAGACGGAGCAGACAATGAGCAGTTCTTC.

This clonotype was detected only a few times. The chain links TRBV20-1 to TRBJ2-7; the match to TRBD2 covers 9 bases. Germline lookup yields CDR1 DFQATT and CDR2 SNEGSKA (reference sequence). The CDR3 is 12 amino acids. With 8 bases clipped from V and 3 bases from J, the junction kept 5 bases outside the gene matches. CDR3 sequence: CSSPSGIYEQYF. The CDR3 bases are TGCAGTTCCCCTAGCGGGATCTACGAGCAGTACTTC.

The rearrangement links TRBV19 to TRBJ2-3; TRBD2 is a possible D gene (5 bases). The CDR3 sequence is 13 residues long. Trimming removed 10 bases from V and 2 bases from J, with 13 bases in between. CDR1 is LNHDA, CDR2 SQIVND, per germline (reference sequence). CDR3 in amino acids: CATGGRTTDTQYF. CDR3 DNA: TGTGCCACCGGAGGACGAACCACAGATACGCAGTATTTT.

This rearrangement joins TRBV10-3 to TRBJ2-5, with D maybe TRBD1 (6 bases). Per germline, CDR1 ENHRY and CDR2 SYGVKD. The CDR3 loop spans 15 amino acids. V was shortened by 0 bases and J by 11 bases, with 19 bases between the two germline ends. CDR3 loop: CAISESGRGHNEQYF. The CDR3 bases are TGTGCCATCAGTGAGTCTGGCAGGGGCCACAATGAGCAGTACTTC.

The chain joins TRBV24-1 to TRBJ2-2; 9 positions agree with TRBD1. Germline V CDR1 and CDR2: KGHDR, SFDVKD. This CDR3 comprises 14 residues. Trimming took 10 bases from V and 6 from J; bases not matched to a gene: 8. Written as DNA, the CDR3 is TGTGCCACAGCCGGGACAGGGCGGTCCGGGGAGCTGTTTTTT. Translation gives CATAGTGRSGELFF.

This clonotype was picked up a small number of times. The genes are TRBV5-1 and TRBJ2-1; a possible D gene is TRBD2 (6 bases). Looked up from germline, CDR1 is SGHRS and CDR2 is YFSETQ. Trimming took off 4 bases at V and 5 bases at J, with 13 bases between the two ends. CDR3 length equals 14 residues. CDR3 nucleotide sequence: TGCGCCAGCAGCATGGGTTGGGGGGACAATGAGCAGTTCTTC. Its protein is CASSMGWGDNEQFF.

Notes on this clonotype: A read error may explain this, as a much larger clone is one base away. The chain carries TRBV20-1 and TRBJ2-4; D might be TRBD1 or TRBD2, each matching 5 bases. The J call may be in error: the DNA end matches TRBJ2-7 better. Per the germline V gene, CDR1 is DFQATT and CDR2 is SNEGSKA (reference sequence). The CDR3 contains 13 residues. The CDR3 nucleotides are TGCAGTGCTAGACTGGGGGTCAATTACGAGCAGTACTTC. This codes for CSARLGVNYEQYF.

This clonotype was observed many times. The gene calls are TRBV12-3 or TRBV12-4 and TRBJ2-1; D gene uncertain. V was pared by 6 bases and J by 7 bases, with 4 bases between. This CDR3 contains 10 residues. The CDR3 DNA is TGTGCCAGCAGATCAAATGAGCAGTTCTTC. Translation: CASRSNEQFF.

This clonotype came up many times. The chain links TRBV20-1 to TRBJ2-7, with D uncertain. This CDR3 region has 11 residues. V was clipped by 5 bases and J by 2 bases, with 7 bases between them. Germline CDR1 DFQATT, CDR2 SNEGSKA (reference sequence). The CDR3 spells CSARITYEQYF. The DNA for the CDR3 is TGCAGTGCTCGAATTACCTACGAGCAGTACTTC.

CDR3 coding DNA: TGCAGTGCTAGAGTTACCGGGACCCTATACCAAGAGACCCAGTACTTC. This codes for CSARVTGTLYQETQYF. The J gene is TRBJ2-5, the V gene TRBV20-1; tentatively, D is TRBD1 or TRBD2 (5 bases each). Trimming removed 1 base at V and 0 bases at J, with 15 bases between. The CDR3 is made up of 16 amino acids. The V gene's germline CDR1 is DFQATT and CDR2 SNEGSKA (reference sequence).